This TCR beta chain was retrieved from a study of control samples from healthy donors and cancer patients. Sequencing used immunoSEQ multiplex PCR; TCRdb keeps in-frame clones, though not all of them. The table records fewer than 200,000 clones, about 94% of them present only once. Between the trimmed V and J ends, which lost 6 bases and 0 bases, there was a span of 15 bases. Germline assignment: CDR1 LNHDA and CDR2 SQIVND (reference sequence). The length of the CDR3 is 16 residues. The sequence was collected from a woman aged 60 to 75 in good health. The rearrangement joins TRBV19 to TRBJ2-4, with TRBD1 as a possible D gene (5 bases). Sample: blood. CDR3 in amino acids: CASRAPGFIAKNIQYF. CDR3 DNA: TGTGCCAGTAGGGCCCCAGGGTTTATAGCCAAAAACATTCAGTACTTC.